Listed below are T cell receptor beta chains from one sample, sequenced in a study of control samples from healthy donors and cancer patients. Assay used: immunoSEQ multiplex PCR; TCRdb lists only in-frame clones, some missing. The data contain some 120,000 clones, 88% of them singletons. What was sequenced was blood. The receptors were gathered from a woman aged 65 to 85 in good health. Each CDR3 is given with its conserved first and last residue.

cdr3_aa j_call v_call
CASSYSMGTRDTQYF TRBJ2-3 TRBV6-2/TRBV6-3
CASSEGPGSSYNSPLHF TRBJ1-6 TRBV6-1
CASSLRRDNQPQHF TRBJ1-5 TRBV27
CASTPTRNQPQHF TRBJ1-5 TRBV5-8
CSAHDRLGAFF TRBJ1-1 TRBV20-1
CSATRGQPQHF TRBJ1-5 TRBV20-1
CASSQGSLYNEQFF TRBJ2-1 TRBV18
CASSTPGANTEAFF TRBJ1-1 TRBV5-5
CASSRSNQPQHF TRBJ1-5 TRBV6-2/TRBV6-3
CASSQQPGGREQYF TRBJ2-7 TRBV3-1/TRBV3-2
CASSQGQGASLYGYTF TRBJ1-2 TRBV5-6
CASSLQGAGHGYTF TRBJ1-2 TRBV5-1
CASSYSMDRGNDETQYF TRBJ2-5 TRBV6-2/TRBV6-3
CASTRDLNTEAFF TRBJ1-1 TRBV25-1
CSARALGELFF TRBJ2-2 TRBV20-1
CASSLGDSYNEQFF TRBJ2-1 TRBV5-1
CASSLDTTRGVGTEAFF TRBJ1-1 TRBV5-1
CASSFGVGNQPQHF TRBJ1-5 TRBV5-8
CASVGSWSRAFF TRBJ1-1 TRBV6-6
CASSEVPGLNTGELFF TRBJ2-2 TRBV6-1
CASSQEVRERNTIYF TRBJ1-3 TRBV3-1/TRBV3-2
CASSWDRSNQPQHF TRBJ1-5 TRBV2
CASSSSSTDTQYF TRBJ2-3 TRBV18
CASPGEAGGTYGYTF TRBJ1-2 TRBV21-1